This T cell receptor beta chain was obtained from a study of blood T cell repertoires in COVID-19. Study context: Italy, Spain and the United States were the sources of the convalescent and acute COVID-19 samples. T cells, B-cell-depleted T cells, or PBMCs supplied cDNA or gDNA.

In germline, CDR1 is SEHNR, CDR2 FQNEAQ (reference sequence). This CDR3 comprises 14 residues. Between the trimmed V and J ends, which lost 3 bases and 5 bases, there was a span of 12 bases. Per the original methods: Amplifying reference gene primers gave estimates of nucleated cell counts. The protocol was immunoSEQ multiplex PCR, while the TCRdb copy is restricted to in-frame clones and leaves out a portion. V, J and clone size were drawn from that table, and D and trimming were deduced from the DNA. The profile shows about 220,000 clones, 75% to 90% of them singletons. Patients of the Seattle cohort, enrolled during active infection, were followed longitudinally.

The rearrangement links TRBV7-9 to TRBJ2-3; TRBD1 might be the D (6 bases). The receptor's source is a woman in her 70s with COVID-19, enrolled during active disease. Material: peripheral blood. The DNA of the CDR3 is TGTGCCAGCAGCTTCGTGGGGGCCGGAGATACGCAGTATTTT. It is translated as CASSFVGAGDTQYF.